This TCR beta chain was captured by sequencing in a study of Ad26.COV2.S vaccination and SARS-CoV-2 variants. Study details: By the intramuscular route, Ad26.COV2.S was given once, or twice 56 days apart. General study results and limits: Breadth, reportedly substantial, characterized the spike-specific CD8+ and CD4+ T cell responses after vaccination. Measurements of TCR breadth and depth may have given underestimates of the total T cell responses. Vaccinees displayed broader spike-specific TCR repertoires than placebo recipients.

The CDR3 extends over 15 amino acids. Germline-derived CDR1 and CDR2 are SGHDT and YYEEEE. V lost 2 bases to trimming and J lost 1 base, with 12 bases between them. Generated by immunoSEQ multiplex PCR, the TCRdb table keeps only in-frame clones and is missing some. The table lists about 440,000 clones, about 90% of them singletons. Note on this clone: What it recognizes is unknown.

The treatment here: some 20 received Ad26.COV2.S at low or high dose, single or two shots; about 5 received placebo; per-sample allocation not given. Sampling was done on day 63 after the first vaccine or placebo injection. This chain connects TRBV5-6 to TRBJ1-1; D is unclear. This material consisted of peripheral blood, taken in a trial of Ad26.COV2.S vaccine versus placebo. This receptor was obtained from a person aged 18 to 65 who received the Ad26.COV2.S COVID-19 vaccine or a placebo. CDR3 in DNA: TGTGCCAGCAGCTTCAGCCACCAAGGGAACACTGAAGCTTTCTTT. Amino acids: CASSFSHQGNTEAFF.